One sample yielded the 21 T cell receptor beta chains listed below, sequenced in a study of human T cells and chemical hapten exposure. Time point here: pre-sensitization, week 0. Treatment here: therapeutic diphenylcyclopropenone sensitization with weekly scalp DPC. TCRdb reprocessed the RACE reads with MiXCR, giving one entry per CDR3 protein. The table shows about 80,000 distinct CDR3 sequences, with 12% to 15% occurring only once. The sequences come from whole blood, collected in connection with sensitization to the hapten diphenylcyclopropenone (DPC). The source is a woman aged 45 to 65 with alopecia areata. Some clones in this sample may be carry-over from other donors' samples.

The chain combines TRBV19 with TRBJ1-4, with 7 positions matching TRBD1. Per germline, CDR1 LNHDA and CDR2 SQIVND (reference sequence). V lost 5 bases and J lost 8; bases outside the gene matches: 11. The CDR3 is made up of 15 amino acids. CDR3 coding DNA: TGTGCCAGTAGTCAACGCCGGGACAGCGGCGAAAAACTGTTTTTT. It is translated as CASSQRRDSGEKLFF.

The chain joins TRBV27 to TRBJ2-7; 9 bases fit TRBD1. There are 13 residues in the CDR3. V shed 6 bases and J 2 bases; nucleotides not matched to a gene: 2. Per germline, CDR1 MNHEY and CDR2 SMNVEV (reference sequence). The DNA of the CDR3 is TGTGCCAGCAGAAGACAGGGGGCCTACGAGCAGTACTTC. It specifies CASRRQGAYEQYF.

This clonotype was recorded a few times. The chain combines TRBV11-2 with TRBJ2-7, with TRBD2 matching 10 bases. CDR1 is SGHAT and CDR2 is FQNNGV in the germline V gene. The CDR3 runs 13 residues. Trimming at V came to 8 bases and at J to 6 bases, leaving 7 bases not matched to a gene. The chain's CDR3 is CASGTSGVPEQYF. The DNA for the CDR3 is TGTGCCAGCGGTACTAGCGGGGTTCCCGAGCAGTACTTC.

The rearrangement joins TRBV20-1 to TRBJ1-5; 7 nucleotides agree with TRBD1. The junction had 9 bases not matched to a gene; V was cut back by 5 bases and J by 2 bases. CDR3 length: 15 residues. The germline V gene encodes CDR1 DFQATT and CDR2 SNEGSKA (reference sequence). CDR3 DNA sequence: TGCAGTGCTGGTACGAGGGACAGCCGCAATCAGCCCCAGCATTTT. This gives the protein CSAGTRDSRNQPQHF.

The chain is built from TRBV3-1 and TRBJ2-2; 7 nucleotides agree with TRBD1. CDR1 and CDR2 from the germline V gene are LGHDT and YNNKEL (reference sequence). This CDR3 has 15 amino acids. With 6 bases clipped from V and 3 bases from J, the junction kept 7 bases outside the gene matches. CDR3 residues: CASSNPGGHTGELFF. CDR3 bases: TGTGCCAGCAGTAACCCAGGGGGTCACACCGGGGAGCTGTTTTTT.

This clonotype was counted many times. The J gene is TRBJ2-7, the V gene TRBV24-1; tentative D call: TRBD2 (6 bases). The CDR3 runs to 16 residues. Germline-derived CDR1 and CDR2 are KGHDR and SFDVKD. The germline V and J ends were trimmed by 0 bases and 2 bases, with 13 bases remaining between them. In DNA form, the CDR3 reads TGTGCCACCAGTGATTTGAATGGGGGAGGAACCTACGAGCAGTACTTC. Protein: CATSDLNGGGTYEQYF.

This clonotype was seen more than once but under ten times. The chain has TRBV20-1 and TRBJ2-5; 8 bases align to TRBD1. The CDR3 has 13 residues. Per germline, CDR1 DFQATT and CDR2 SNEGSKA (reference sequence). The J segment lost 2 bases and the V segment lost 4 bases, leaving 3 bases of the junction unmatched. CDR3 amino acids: CSANDRGQETQYF. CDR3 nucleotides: TGCAGTGCTAACGACAGGGGTCAAGAGACCCAGTACTTC.

The CDR3 reads CSVGLAGVVADTQYF. Written as DNA, the CDR3 is TGCAGCGTTGGACTAGCGGGAGTAGTCGCAGATACGCAGTATTTT. This chain uses TRBV29-1 with TRBJ2-3, with TRBD2 matching over 12 bases. The CDR3 length is 15 residues. V lost 4 bases to trimming and J lost 4 bases; unmatched junction nucleotides: 6. Germline assignment: CDR1 SQVTM and CDR2 ANQGSEA.

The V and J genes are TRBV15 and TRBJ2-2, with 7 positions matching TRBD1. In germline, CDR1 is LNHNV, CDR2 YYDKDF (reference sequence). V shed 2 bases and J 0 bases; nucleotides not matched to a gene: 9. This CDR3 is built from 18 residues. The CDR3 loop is CATSRQRATGANTGELFF. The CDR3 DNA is TGTGCCACCAGCAGACAACGAGCCACAGGGGCGAACACCGGGGAGCTGTTTTTT.

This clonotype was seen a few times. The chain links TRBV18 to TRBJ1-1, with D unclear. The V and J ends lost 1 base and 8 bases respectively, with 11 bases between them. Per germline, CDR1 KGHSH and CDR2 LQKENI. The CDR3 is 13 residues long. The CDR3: CASSPQDGLEAFF. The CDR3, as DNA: TGTGCCAGCTCACCACAGGACGGCCTGGAAGCTTTCTTT.

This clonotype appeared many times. The CDR3 reads CASRKKTGGSIDTQYF. The CDR3, as DNA: TGTGCCAGCAGGAAAAAGACAGGGGGAAGTATAGATACGCAGTATTTT. The genes are TRBV5-4 and TRBJ2-3; 9 bases align to TRBD1. Germline CDR1 reads SGHNT; CDR2 reads YYREEE (reference sequence). The trim removed 5 bases at V and 5 bases at J, leaving 12 bases unmatched. The CDR3 covers 16 residues.

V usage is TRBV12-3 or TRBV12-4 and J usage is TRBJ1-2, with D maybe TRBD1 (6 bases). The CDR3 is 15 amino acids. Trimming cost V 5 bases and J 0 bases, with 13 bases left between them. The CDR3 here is CASSPRTDSNYGYTF. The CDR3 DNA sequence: TGTGCCAGCAGTCCCCGGACAGATTCTAACTATGGCTACACCTTC.

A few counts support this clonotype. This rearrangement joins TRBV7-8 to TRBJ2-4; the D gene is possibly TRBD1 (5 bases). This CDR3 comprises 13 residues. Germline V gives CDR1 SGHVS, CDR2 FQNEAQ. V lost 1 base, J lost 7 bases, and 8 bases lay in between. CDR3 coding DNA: TGTGCCAGCAGCTTAGGTCGACAGAACATTCAGTACTTC. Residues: CASSLGRQNIQYF.

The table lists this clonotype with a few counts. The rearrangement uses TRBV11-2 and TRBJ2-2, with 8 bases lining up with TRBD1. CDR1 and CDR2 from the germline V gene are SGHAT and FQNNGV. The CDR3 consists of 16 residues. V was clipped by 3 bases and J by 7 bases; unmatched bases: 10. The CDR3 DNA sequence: TGTGCCAGCAGCTTCGGCAGGGGGCGCGATGGCGGGGAGCTGTTTTTT. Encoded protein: CASSFGRGRDGGELFF.

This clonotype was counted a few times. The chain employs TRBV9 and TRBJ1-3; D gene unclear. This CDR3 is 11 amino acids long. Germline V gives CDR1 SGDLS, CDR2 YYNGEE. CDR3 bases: TGTGTTAGAGCCCCCCGGGCCACCATATATTTT. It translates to CVRAPRATIYF.

The CDR3 sequence: CSVRGTGGNTGELFF. DNA for the CDR3: TGCAGCGTTAGGGGGACAGGCGGTAACACCGGGGAGCTGTTTTTT. V usage is TRBV29-1 and J usage is TRBJ2-2; 8 positions agree with TRBD1. Germline CDR1 SQVTM, CDR2 ANQGSEA. V lost 5 bases to trimming and J lost 2 bases; unmatched junction nucleotides: 7. The CDR3 contains 15 residues.

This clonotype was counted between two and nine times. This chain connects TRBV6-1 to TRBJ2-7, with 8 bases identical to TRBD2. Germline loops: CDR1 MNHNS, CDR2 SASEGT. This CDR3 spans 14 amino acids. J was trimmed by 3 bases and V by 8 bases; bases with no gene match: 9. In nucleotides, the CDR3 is TGTGCCAGCGGGATAGCGGGAACAGGCTACGAGCAGTACTTC. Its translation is CASGIAGTGYEQYF.

CDR3 nucleotide sequence: TGTGCCAGCAGCTTCGTGATTAGCGGGAGCGGAGGTGAGCAGTTCTTC. Translating gives CASSFVISGSGGEQFF. The rearrangement uses TRBV7-2 and TRBJ2-1; 9 bases fit TRBD2. The germline gives CDR1 SGHTA, CDR2 FQGNSA. The CDR3 contains 16 residues. V lost 3 bases and J lost 9; bases outside the gene matches: 12.

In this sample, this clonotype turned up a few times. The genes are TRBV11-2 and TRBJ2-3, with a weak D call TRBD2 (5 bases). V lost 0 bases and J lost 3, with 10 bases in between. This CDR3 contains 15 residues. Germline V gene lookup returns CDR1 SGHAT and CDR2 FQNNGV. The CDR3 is CASSLDAAATDTQYF. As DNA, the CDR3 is TGTGCCAGCAGCTTAGATGCAGCGGCAACAGATACGCAGTATTTT.

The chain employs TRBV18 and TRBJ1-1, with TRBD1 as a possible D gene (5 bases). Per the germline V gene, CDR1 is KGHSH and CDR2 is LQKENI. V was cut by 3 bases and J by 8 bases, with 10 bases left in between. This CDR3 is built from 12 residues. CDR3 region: CASSPGDVEAFF. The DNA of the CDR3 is TGTGCCAGCTCACCGGGGGACGTGGAAGCTTTCTTT. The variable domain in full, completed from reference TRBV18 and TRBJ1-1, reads NAGVMQNPRHLVRRRGQEARLRCSPMKGHSHVYWYRQLPEEGLKFMVYLQKENIIDESGMPKERFSAEFPKEGPSILRIQQVVRGDSAAYFCASSPGDVEAFFGQGTRLTVV.

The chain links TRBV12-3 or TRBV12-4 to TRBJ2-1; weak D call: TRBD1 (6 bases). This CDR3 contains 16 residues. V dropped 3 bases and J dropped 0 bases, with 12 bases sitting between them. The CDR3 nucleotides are TGTGCCAGCAGTTTGGACAGTCTGAGCTCCTACAATGAGCAGTTCTTC. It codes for CASSLDSLSSYNEQFF.